Presented here are 32 T cell receptor beta chains from one specimen sequenced in a study of T-cell reconstitution after alpha-beta-depleted transplantation in children (dated by TCRdb to about 2016). The intended sense of this specimen's treatment or condition label: allogeneic hematopoietic cell transplantation with graft depleted of TCRalphabeta T cells and CD19 B cells. The library relied on PCR. Sequencing used an Illumina HiSeq 2500. TCR libraries were prepared with molecular barcoding, using unique molecular identifiers to normalize TCRbeta repertoire quantification. Through fastp at Q25 and MiXCR, TCRdb rebuilt clones from the public reads, retaining in-frame beta chains. Here each entry gathers all rows of one CDR3 protein and keeps the most common genes and DNA. The sample profile shows hundreds of thousands of distinct CDR3 sequences; 24% of them were found once. The ten biggest clones cover around 4.8% of the sample.

The starting material was PBMCs, mostly from graft donor cells, obtained 360 days after TCRalphabeta/CD19-depleted stem cell transplant. The receptors originated from a female patient aged 2 to 10 who had a stem cell transplant for congenital amegakaryocytic thrombocytopenia, so the T cells may come from the graft donor.

This clonotype was recorded many times. The V call is TRBV10-3, the J call TRBJ1-1; D remains ambiguous. There are 18 residues in the CDR3. Trimming stripped 2 bases from V and 2 bases from J, with 21 bases between. In germline, CDR1 is ENHRY, CDR2 SYGVKD. This CDR3 is CAISETLEHLTLNTEAFF. In DNA form, the CDR3 reads TGTGCCATCAGTGAGACCCTAGAACATCTTACCCTCAACACTGAAGCTTTCTTT.

Here the CDR3 reads CAWRRLAGESSYNEQFF. The CDR3 DNA follows: TGTGCCTGGAGGAGACTAGCGGGGGAAAGCTCCTACAATGAGCAGTTCTTC. The V gene is TRBV30, the J gene TRBJ2-1; TRBD2 aligns across 12 bases. The CDR3 runs to 17 residues. Germline assignment: CDR1 GTSNPN and CDR2 SVGIG (reference sequence). J was trimmed by 0 bases and V by 3 bases; bases with no gene match: 6.

The sample holds a few counts of this clonotype. V gene TRBV20-1 combines with J gene TRBJ2-7; 7 positions match TRBD1. CDR3 length: 11 amino acids. Germline values: CDR1 DFQATT, CDR2 SNEGSKA (reference sequence). Germline trimming cut 5 bases from V and 9 bases from J; bases unmatched to any gene: 7. CDR3 protein: CSAPYRQGQYF. The CDR3 region has the DNA TGCAGTGCTCCGTATCGACAGGGGCAGTACTTC.

This clonotype turned up a few times. The chain combines TRBV5-1 with TRBJ1-1, with 9 bases fitting TRBD1. Trimming at V came to 2 bases and at J to 3 bases, leaving 8 bases not matched to a gene. Looked up from germline, CDR1 is SGHRS and CDR2 is YFSETQ. The CDR3 loop spans 16 amino acids. The CDR3 loop is CASSFKQGAVDTEAFF. DNA for the CDR3: TGCGCCAGCAGCTTTAAACAGGGGGCGGTCGACACTGAAGCTTTCTTT.

As DNA, the CDR3 is TGTGCCAGCAGTTTCGAACAGGGGATGGAGGAGACCCAGTACTTC. Protein sequence: CASSFEQGMEETQYF. This sequence joins TRBV6-2 or TRBV6-3 and TRBJ2-5; 7 nucleotides match TRBD1. This CDR3 is built from 15 residues. The germline V gene has CDR1 MNHEY and CDR2 SVGEGT. V shed 4 bases and J 5 bases; nucleotides not matched to a gene: 10.

This sequence joins TRBV6-4 and TRBJ2-7; TRBD2 agrees at 7 bases. Germline CDR1 and CDR2: MRHNA and SNTAGT. Unmatched junction bases numbered 18, after V lost 4 bases and J lost 9 bases. This CDR3 has 16 amino acids. The CDR3 spells CASSARTRGVAEGQYF. The CDR3 DNA follows: TGTGCCAGCAGTGCTCGAACACGGGGGGTTGCCGAGGGGCAGTACTTC.

This clonotype was found a few times. J is TRBJ2-3 and V is TRBV12-3 or TRBV12-4; D is tentatively TRBD1 or TRBD2 (6 bases each). V lost 0 bases to trimming and J lost 6 bases, with 10 bases between them. The CDR3 spans 14 residues. The CDR3 DNA reads as TGTGCCAGCAGTTTAGCGGGGGCGGGGGATACGCAGTATTTT. Amino acids: CASSLAGAGDTQYF.

This clonotype was observed a handful of times. The rearrangement joins TRBV6-5 to TRBJ2-7; either TRBD1 or TRBD2 may supply D (5 bases each). Germline CDR1 and CDR2: MNHEY and SVGAGI. The CDR3 loop spans 15 amino acids. V dropped 5 bases and J dropped 3 bases, with 17 bases sitting between them. CDR3 DNA sequence: TGTGCCAGCAGTACTCCTGGGGCGGGCGGCTACGAGCAGTACTTC. Translating gives CASSTPGAGGYEQYF.

The chain has TRBV7-9 and TRBJ2-1, with D uncertain. This CDR3 contains 14 residues. V was shortened by 1 base and J by 6 bases, with 10 bases between the two germline ends. CDR1 is SEHNR, CDR2 FQNEAQ, per germline (reference sequence). The CDR3 DNA reads as TGTGCCAGCAGCTTAGGGCGGCAGAGCAATGAGCAGTTCTTC. Amino acid sequence: CASSLGRQSNEQFF. Variable domain in full (rest from reference TRBV7-9 and TRBJ2-1): DTGVSQNPRHKITKRGQNVTFRCDPISEHNRLYWYRQTLGQGPEFLTYFQNEAQLEKSRLLSDRFSAERPKGSFSTLEIQRTEQGDSAMYLCASSLGRQSNEQFFGPGTRLTVL.

The chain is built from TRBV19 and TRBJ2-5; a possible D gene is TRBD1 (6 bases). Germline V gives CDR1 LNHDA, CDR2 SQIVND (reference sequence). The CDR3 totals 15 residues. Trimming took 4 bases from V and 1 from J, leaving 13 bases between them. The CDR3: CASSTLAGAQETQYF. In nucleotides, the CDR3 is TGTGCCAGTAGTACCCTCGCAGGGGCCCAAGAGACCCAGTACTTC.

The rearrangement uses TRBV4-1 and TRBJ2-2; D possibly corresponds to TRBD2 (5 bases). The CDR3 is 15 residues long. Per the germline V gene, CDR1 is MGHRA and CDR2 is YSYEKL. The V and J ends lost 4 bases and 1 base respectively, with 10 bases between them. The DNA of the CDR3 is TGCGCCAGCAGCCGACTAACCCAGAACACCGGGGAGCTGTTTTTT. Encoded protein: CASSRLTQNTGELFF.

Of note for this clonotype: Germline is not matched at one junction end, which may reflect a read error. The rearrangement uses TRBV5-1 and TRBJ1-2; possible D gene TRBD1, 6 bases. The CDR3 is 14 residues long. The germline V gene encodes CDR1 SGHRS and CDR2 YFSETQ. CDR3 protein: CASSLEQGGDGYTF. The CDR3 nucleotides read TGCGCCAGCAGCTTGGAACAGGGAGGGGATGGCTACACTTTC.

This clonotype was observed a handful of times. The chain uses TRBV14 and TRBJ2-5; D ambiguous. The V gene lost 4 bases and the J gene lost 8 bases, with 14 bases spanning the gap. This CDR3 is 13 amino acids long. Germline V gene data show CDR1 as SGHDN and CDR2 as FVKESK. In nucleotides, the CDR3 is TGTGCCAGCAGCCCCGTTGTTGTGGGTACCCAGTACTTC. This gives the protein CASSPVVVGTQYF.

The rearrangement links TRBV4-2 to TRBJ1-4; D uncertain. Germline V lookup: CDR1 LGHNA, CDR2 YNFKEQ. The V gene lost 1 base and the J gene lost 5 bases, with 11 bases spanning the gap. The CDR3 is made up of 15 amino acids. The CDR3 reads CASSQGTGENEKLFF. CDR3 nucleotide sequence: TGTGCCAGCAGCCAAGGGACGGGTGAAAATGAAAAACTGTTTTTT.

The CDR3, as DNA: TGCAGCGTTTGGATGAACACTGAAGCTTTCTTT. This translates into CSVWMNTEAFF. The chain recombines TRBV29-1 with TRBJ1-1, with D hard to call. The CDR3 spans 11 residues. V was clipped by 5 bases and J by 0 bases, with 4 bases between them. In germline, CDR1 is SQVTM, CDR2 ANQGSEA.

The chain couples TRBV4-1 to TRBJ1-1; D call uncertain. The CDR3 has 15 amino acids. Germline V lookup: CDR1 MGHRA, CDR2 YSYEKL. The V gene lost 0 bases and the J gene lost 5 bases, with 13 bases spanning the gap. The CDR3, as DNA: TGCGCCAGCAGCCAAGATTCGGGAAGTGGGACTGAAGCTTTCTTT. This gives the protein CASSQDSGSGTEAFF.

This clonotype was seen many times. This chain connects TRBV20-1 to TRBJ2-1, with D perhaps TRBD2 (5 bases). Germline values: CDR1 DFQATT, CDR2 SNEGSKA (reference sequence). This CDR3 spans 12 amino acids. V was cut by 4 bases and J by 4 bases, with 8 bases left in between. In DNA, the CDR3 is TGCAGTGCTAAAGGACTGTACAATGAGCAGTTCTTC. Translated, it gives CSAKGLYNEQFF.

V gene TRBV6-2 or TRBV6-3 combines with J gene TRBJ2-1; TRBD1 aligns across 8 bases. Germline V gene sequence: CDR1 MNHEY, CDR2 SVGEGT. CDR3 length: 15 amino acids. Trimming took 7 bases from V and 6 from J; bases not matched to a gene: 11. The CDR3 region has the DNA TGTGCCAGCATGTCCGGACAGGGAGGTATCAATGAGCAGTTCTTC. This codes for CASMSGQGGINEQFF.

V and J are TRBV7-6 and TRBJ2-6; D not certain. This CDR3 is 18 amino acids long. V was trimmed by 4 bases and J by 0 bases, leaving 16 bases between them. The germline V gene has CDR1 SGHVS and CDR2 FNYEAQ. The DNA for the CDR3 is TGTGCCAGCAGCTCTAATTATATGGGCAGCTCTGGGGCCAACGTCCTGACTTTC. Protein: CASSSNYMGSSGANVLTF.

This clonotype was seen repeatedly, ten times or more. The chain uses TRBV12-3 or TRBV12-4 and TRBJ2-2; D gene ambiguous. Trimming left V 3 bases short and J 7 bases short, with 12 bases between. This CDR3 comprises 14 residues. DNA for the CDR3: TGTGCCAGCAGTTTTGTCTCCAGGCTCGGGGAGCTGTTTTTT. Encoded protein: CASSFVSRLGELFF.

This clonotype was seen ten or more times. V and J are TRBV20-1 and TRBJ1-5; unclear D gene. Germline CDR1 is DFQATT and CDR2 is SNEGSKA (reference sequence). This CDR3 comprises 16 residues. This chain's CDR3 is CSSGPHTDTCNQPQHF. CDR3 DNA: TGCAGCTCTGGGCCTCATACCGACACTTGCAATCAGCCCCAGCATTTT.

The sample holds a few counts of this clonotype. The chain couples TRBV5-1 to TRBJ2-2, with unresolved D. Trimming removed 5 bases from V and 1 base from J, with 6 bases in between. This CDR3 comprises 13 residues. Germline CDR1 is SGHRS and CDR2 is YFSETQ. This CDR3 is CASRAGNTGELFF. Here the CDR3 DNA reads TGCGCCAGCAGGGCAGGGAACACCGGGGAGCTGTTTTTT.

This chain joins TRBV7-8 and TRBJ2-3, with TRBD2 matching over 12 bases. Germline-derived CDR1 and CDR2 are SGHVS and FQNEAQ. This CDR3 region has 17 residues. After removal of 0 bases from V and 2 bases from J, the junction contained 3 bases not matched to a gene. The CDR3 DNA reads as TGTGCCAGCAGCTTAGCGAGACTAGCGGGAGTCACAGATACGCAGTATTTT. It specifies CASSLARLAGVTDTQYF.

This clonotype was detected ten times or more. The chain couples TRBV12-3 or TRBV12-4 to TRBJ1-2; D gene ambiguous. CDR3 length: 13 amino acids. Trimming stripped 4 bases from V and 1 base from J, with 7 bases between. CDR3 amino acids: CASSWTDNYGYTF. The CDR3 coding sequence is TGTGCCAGCAGTTGGACCGATAACTATGGCTACACCTTC.

This clonotype was seen at least ten times. The chain links TRBV5-6 to TRBJ2-5; 7 nucleotides match TRBD1. The J segment lost 2 bases and the V segment lost 3 bases, leaving 4 bases of the junction unmatched. Germline CDR1 reads SGHDT; CDR2 reads YYEEEE. The CDR3 extends over 14 amino acids. In DNA, the CDR3 is TGTGCCAGCAGCTCAGGGACAGTTCAAGAGACCCAGTACTTC. Protein: CASSSGTVQETQYF.

The chain links TRBV6-1 to TRBJ2-3, with D perhaps being TRBD1 or TRBD2 (5 bases each). V gave up 6 bases and J gave up 0 bases, with 13 bases separating them. CDR3 size: 15 residues. Germline V gene sequence: CDR1 MNHNS, CDR2 SASEGT. The CDR3 DNA sequence: TGTGCCAGCAGACCCCGGGGCCCTAGCACAGATACGCAGTATTTT. Protein sequence: CASRPRGPSTDTQYF.

The CDR3 DNA reads TGCAGCGTTGAATCCCTCGGGCCCGCCTACGAGCAGTACTTC. It specifies CSVESLGPAYEQYF. V and J are TRBV29-1 and TRBJ2-7; D unclear. The V and J ends lost 2 bases and 2 bases respectively, with 13 bases between them. CDR1 and CDR2 from the germline V gene are SQVTM and ANQGSEA. CDR3 length equals 14 residues.

The rearrangement links TRBV27 to TRBJ2-7; D may be TRBD2 (6 bases). The ends were cut back, 3 bases at V and 3 bases at J, with 12 bases in the middle. The CDR3 spans 14 residues. Per germline, CDR1 MNHEY and CDR2 SMNVEV (reference sequence). This CDR3 reads CASSFRGGYYEQYF. The CDR3 DNA reads as TGTGCCAGCAGTTTTCGTGGGGGGTACTACGAGCAGTACTTC.

In this sample, this clonotype turned up a few times. This chain links TRBV25-1 with TRBJ2-7; D gene uncertain. V lost 7 bases and J 0 bases, leaving 10 bases between the germline ends. The CDR3 extends over 13 amino acids. Germline V CDR1 and CDR2: MGHDK, SYGVNS. The DNA of the CDR3 is TGTGCCAGCAAGGACCGCAGCTCCTACGAGCAGTACTTC. Amino acid sequence: CASKDRSSYEQYF.

The table lists this clonotype with many counts. The genes are TRBV29-1 and TRBJ2-5; 7 bases map to TRBD1. Germline lookup yields CDR1 SQVTM and CDR2 ANQGSEA. V gave up 2 bases and J gave up 5 bases; unmatched junction bases: 5. There are 13 residues in the CDR3. The CDR3 DNA is TGCAGCGTTGAATTCGGGACAGCCGAGACCCAGTACTTC. Its translation is CSVEFGTAETQYF.

V is TRBV12-3 or TRBV12-4 and J is TRBJ1-5, with D hard to call. The V and J ends lost 2 bases and 6 bases respectively, with 11 bases between them. The CDR3 has 14 residues. For the CDR3, the DNA is TGTGCCAGCAGTTTATCGTCGGAGGCTCAGCCCCAGCATTTT. Amino acids: CASSLSSEAQPQHF.

The CDR3 is CSASPTYSSYNEQFF. CDR3 DNA: TGCAGTGCCAGCCCGACATACAGCTCCTACAATGAGCAGTTCTTC. This rearrangement joins TRBV20-1 to TRBJ2-1; D is unclear. The V end was cut by 6 bases, the J end by 0 bases, with 15 bases between. The germline gives CDR1 DFQATT, CDR2 SNEGSKA (reference sequence). The CDR3 is made up of 15 amino acids.